This T cell receptor (beta chain) was found in a study of T cell responses to AZD1222 COVID-19 vaccine. CDR1 and CDR2 (germline): SNHLY, FYNNEI. This CDR3 region has 15 residues. The germline V and J ends were trimmed by 7 bases and 2 bases, with 17 bases remaining between them. The data were produced by immunoSEQ multiplex PCR, yet TCRdb's version contains in-frame clones alone and is incomplete. This table has 150,000 to 200,000 clones, just over 85% appearing once. The chain uses TRBV2 and TRBJ2-5; D tentatively reads TRBD1 or TRBD2 (6 bases each). The clonotype comes from an adult in good health. The sequencing used peripheral blood, collected on day 0 of AZD1222 vaccination. CDR3 region: CASKGEGGVQETQYF. CDR3 nucleotide sequence: TGTGCCAGCAAAGGAGAGGGGGGAGTGCAAGAGACCCAGTACTTC.